This T cell receptor beta chain was retrieved from a study of T cell responses to AZD1222 COVID-19 vaccine. For this clone: Its target is unknown.

Germline V CDR1 and CDR2: MDHEN, SYDVKM. V was cut by 3 bases and J by 3 bases, with 12 bases left in between. The CDR3 spans 15 residues. TCRdb keeps only in-frame clones here, not all; method: immunoSEQ multiplex PCR. The sample shows roughly 79,000 clones, about 78% of them seen only once. Study-level points and caveats: Spike-spanning, vaccine-associated CD4 TCRs were dominant at 160-218 and 743-854.

The sequence derives from an adult in good health. The source material was peripheral blood, sampled on day 0 of AZD1222 vaccination. The chain recombines TRBV28 with TRBJ1-5, with D unresolved. The CDR3 spells CASSLGHPSNQPQHF. The CDR3 DNA reads TGTGCCAGCAGTTTGGGCCACCCGTCCAATCAGCCCCAGCATTTT. The variable domain in full, with the rest retrieved from reference TRBV28 and TRBJ1-5, is DVKVTQSSRYLVKRTGEKVFLECVQDMDHENMFWYRQDPGLGLRLIYFSYDVKMKEKGDIPEGYSVSREKKERFSLILESASTNQTSMYLCASSLGHPSNQPQHFGDGTRLSIL.